This note documents a single TCR beta chain sequence. As yet, its antigen is unknown. CDR1 and CDR2 (germline): LNHDA, SQIVND (reference sequence). The CDR3 is made up of 15 amino acids. V was pared by 5 bases and J by 6 bases, with 16 bases between. The TCR beta CDR3 regions underwent amplification from RNA transcripts. HTBI primers were used in a first-round RT-PCR, which preceded a second-round multiplex PCR. TCRdb re-called the multiplex PCR reads with MiXCR, one entry per CDR3 protein. Of about 1.1 million distinct CDR3 sequences in the sample, about two fifths are singletons; the top ten hold over 8.5%. The data are from a study of Graves' ophthalmopathy and Graves' hyperthyroidism. Overall study results and limits: Cross-validated, the 13-signature model showed 87.88%/81.08% sensitivity/specificity, and 80%/75% in the test set.

What was sequenced was peripheral blood or thyroid tissue (not recorded which). The receptor was derived from an adult man with Graves' hyperthyroidism. V and J are TRBV19 and TRBJ2-2, with D perhaps given as TRBD1 or TRBD2 (5 bases each). The CDR3 DNA follows: TGTGCCAGTAGTTCCGGGAACATAGGGGCCGGGGAGCTGTTTTTT. Its protein product is CASSSGNIGAGELFF.